This T cell receptor (beta chain) stems from a study of T cell changes during pregnancy in multiple sclerosis. This clone was seen more than once but under ten times. Generated by immunoSEQ multiplex PCR, the TCRdb table keeps only in-frame clones and is missing some. Here the sample spans tens of thousands of clones, about 85% being singletons. Germline V gene lookup returns CDR1 LGHNA and CDR2 YNFKEQ. Trimming took 5 bases from V and 5 from J, leaving 16 bases between them. CDR3 length equals 15 residues. The TCR was taken from a female donor with multiple sclerosis, enrolled in a pregnancy study. This sample comprised CD4+ T cells from peripheral blood mononuclear cells, obtained in the third trimester of pregnancy. This chain connects TRBV4-2 to TRBJ2-1; D is perhaps TRBD2 (6 bases). The CDR3 sequence is CASSEIGSFDNEQFF. The CDR3 DNA reads TGTGCCAGCAGCGAAATCGGGAGCTTCGACAATGAGCAGTTCTTC.